A selection of T cell receptor beta chains follows, all from one sample in a study of cytomegalovirus exposure and HLA in healthy donors. Using immunoSEQ multiplex PCR, the repertoire was profiled, and TCRdb retains in-frame clones only, with some absent. The data show about 110,000 clones, with 88% seen just once and more than 2% held by the top ten. Sequencing input: PBMCs. All receptors derive from a woman under 30 in good health and CMV-seronegative. CDR3s include the opening cysteine and the closing phenylalanine or tryptophan. The D gene is left open where the match is weak.

TRBV29-1	TRBJ2-3	NA	CSVEPPGRRVEDTQYF
TRBV9	TRBJ2-1	NA	CASSVVTTLYNEQFF
TRBV6-5	TRBJ2-3	TRBD2	CASTPPRGGADTQYF
TRBV2	TRBJ1-6	NA	CASSLDSYSPLHF
TRBV30	TRBJ2-7	NA	CAWSQGNDFGQYF
TRBV28	TRBJ2-1	TRBD2	CASREVAGGPKDEQFF
TRBV7-2	TRBJ2-2	NA	CASSPAKNTGELFF
TRBV6-1	TRBJ2-7	TRBD1	CASSDGTGVNEQYF
TRBV5-4	TRBJ2-1	NA	CASSLVGGSNEQFF
TRBV28	TRBJ2-7	NA	CASSLRGAYEQYF
TRBV18	TRBJ1-1	NA	CASSPPPSADTEAFF
TRBV5-6	TRBJ2-7	NA	CASSLAGSHEQYF
TRBV4-3	TRBJ2-7	TRBD2	CASSHIAGGSSYEQYF
TRBV7-9	TRBJ2-3	NA	CASSPQSDTQYF
TRBV13	TRBJ1-6	TRBD1	CASSFKGGAGSPLHF
TRBV27	TRBJ1-1	TRBD1	CASSGSRGLGLAFF
TRBV5-1	TRBJ2-2	NA	CASSLATGPGELFF
TRBV14	TRBJ1-6	TRBD1	CASSQTGTGVFESPLHF
TRBV7-6	TRBJ1-1	NA	CASSPGTEAFF
TRBV21-1	TRBJ2-3	NA	CASSMGPDTQYF
TRBV10-1	TRBJ1-2	TRBD1	CASHRDRGLCGYTF
TRBV9	TRBJ1-4	NA	CASSAGSRAKLFF
TRBV27	TRBJ2-7	TRBD1	CASSVWGGDRGFYEQYF
TRBV4-3	TRBJ1-2	TRBD1	CASSQGQGVGGYTF
TRBV28	TRBJ1-2	TRBD1	CASSQKLQGYYGYTF